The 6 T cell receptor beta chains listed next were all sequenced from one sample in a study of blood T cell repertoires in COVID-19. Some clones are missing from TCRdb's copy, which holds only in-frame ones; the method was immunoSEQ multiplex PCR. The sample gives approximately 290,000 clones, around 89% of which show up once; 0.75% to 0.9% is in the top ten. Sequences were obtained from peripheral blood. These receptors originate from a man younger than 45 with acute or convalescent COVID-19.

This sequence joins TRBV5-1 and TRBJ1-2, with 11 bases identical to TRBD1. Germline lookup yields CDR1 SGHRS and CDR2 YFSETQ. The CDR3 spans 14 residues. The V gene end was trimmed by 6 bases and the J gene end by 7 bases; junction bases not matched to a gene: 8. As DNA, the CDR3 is TGCGCCAGCACTCCCGGACAGGGGGCGGGTGGCTACACCTTC. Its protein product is CASTPGQGAGGYTF.

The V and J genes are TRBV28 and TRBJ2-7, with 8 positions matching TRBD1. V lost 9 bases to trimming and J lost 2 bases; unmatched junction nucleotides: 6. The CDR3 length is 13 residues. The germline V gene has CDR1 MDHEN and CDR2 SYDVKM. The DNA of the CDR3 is TGTGCCAGTTTATTACAGGGGGCCTACGAGCAGTACTTC. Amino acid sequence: CASLLQGAYEQYF. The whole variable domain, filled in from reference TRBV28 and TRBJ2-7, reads DVKVTQSSRYLVKRTGEKVFLECVQDMDHENMFWYRQDPGLGLRLIYFSYDVKMKEKGDIPEGYSVSREKKERFSLILESASTNQTSMYLCASLLQGAYEQYFGPGTRLTVT.

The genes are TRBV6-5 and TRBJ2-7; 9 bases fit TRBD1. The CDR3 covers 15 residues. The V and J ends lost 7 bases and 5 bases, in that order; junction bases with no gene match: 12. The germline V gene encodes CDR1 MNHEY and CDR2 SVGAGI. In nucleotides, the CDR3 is TGTGCCAGCAACGGCCCGGGACAGGGAGAGAACGAGCAGTACTTC. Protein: CASNGPGQGENEQYF.

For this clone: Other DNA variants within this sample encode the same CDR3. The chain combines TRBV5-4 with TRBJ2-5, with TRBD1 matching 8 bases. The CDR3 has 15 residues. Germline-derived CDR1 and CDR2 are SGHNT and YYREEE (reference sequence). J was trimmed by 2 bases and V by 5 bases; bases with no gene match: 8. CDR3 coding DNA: TGTGCCAGCAGTTTAGGACAGGGTGGACAAGAGACCCAGTACTTC. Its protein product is CASSLGQGGQETQYF.

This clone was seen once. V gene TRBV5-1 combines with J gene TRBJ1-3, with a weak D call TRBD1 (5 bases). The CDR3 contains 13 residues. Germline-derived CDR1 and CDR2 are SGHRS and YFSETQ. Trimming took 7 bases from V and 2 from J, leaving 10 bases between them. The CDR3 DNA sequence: TGCGCCAGCTCCCTGGGGCCTGGAAACACCATATATTTT. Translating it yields CASSLGPGNTIYF.

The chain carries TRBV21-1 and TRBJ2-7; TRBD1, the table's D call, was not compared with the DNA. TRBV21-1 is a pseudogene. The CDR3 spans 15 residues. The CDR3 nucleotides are TGTGCCAGCAGCAAATGGGGGGACAGGGAATACGAGCAGTACTTC. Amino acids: CASSKWGDREYEQYF.